This T cell receptor beta chain was recorded in a study of technical replicates of blood from several donors. The repertoire was sequenced with immunoSEQ multiplex PCR; TCRdb's copy has only in-frame clones and lacks some. The sample lists 55,000 to 75,000 clones; 92% were seen once. The CDR3 spans 14 residues. Trimming removed 2 bases at V and 0 bases at J, with 8 bases between. CDR1 and CDR2 (germline): SGHDT, YYEEEE. This clonotype was obtained from a human donor in good health. The sequencing input was T cells isolated from PBMCs. This rearrangement joins TRBV5-6 to TRBJ1-1; D unresolved. The chain's CDR3 is CASSFEGLNTEAFF. Here the CDR3 DNA reads TGTGCCAGCAGCTTCGAGGGTCTGAACACTGAAGCTTTCTTT.